This T cell receptor beta chain emerged from a study of blood T cell repertoires in COVID-19. Sequencing was performed with immunoSEQ multiplex PCR; in TCRdb, only in-frame clones are kept and a portion is missing. In the table there are 150,000 or so clones, around 84% of which are singletons. The participants were between roughly 18 and 89 years old and came from some 23 US areas. Recovery meant two consecutive negative NP/OP PCR tests, professional clearance, or resolved symptoms. The V gene's germline CDR1 is SGHKS and CDR2 YYEKEE (reference sequence). With 4 bases clipped from V and 13 bases from J, the junction kept 7 bases outside the gene matches. The CDR3 spans 12 residues.

The chain joins TRBV5-5 to TRBJ2-1, with TRBD1 matching over 8 bases. What was sequenced was PBMCs or T cells enriched from blood (not recorded which). The source is a woman in her 50s who had recovered from COVID-19. CDR3 coding DNA: TGTGCCAGCAGCCACTGGACAGGGTATCAGTTCTTC. Its translation: CASSHWTGYQFF.